This T cell receptor (beta chain) was profiled in a study of cytomegalovirus exposure and HLA in healthy donors. Background on the study: The Caucasian-associated ancestry cluster held roughly 78% of around 380 genotyped donors.

Germline trimming cut 6 bases from V and 5 bases from J; bases unmatched to any gene: 6. CDR1 and CDR2 (germline): MNHEY, SVGAGI. This CDR3 has 14 amino acids. On this clone: Its antigen is unidentified.

General study findings and limits: Prior analysis indicated that the majority of TCR beta V segments exhibited productivity approximately 87% or approximately 30% of the time. TCR beta chains associated with HLA were, in a later analysis, more clonally expanded than equally common others.

PCR primers comprised 60 Vbeta and 13 Jbeta primers. Authors' data handling: The count from a later analysis was roughly 80 million unique TCR beta chains, about 10 million of them shared. The table came from immunoSEQ multiplex PCR; TCRdb's copy has only in-frame clones and leaves some out. V, J and clone size were drawn from that table, and D and trimming were deduced from the DNA. The sample carries about 35,000 clones, 75% to 85% recorded once. The receptor was isolated from a male donor in good health and CMV-seronegative. The chain has TRBV6-5 and TRBJ2-5, with 10 nucleotides matching TRBD2. Material: PBMCs. CDR3 sequence (DNA): TGTGCCAGCAGGAAAGCGGGGGGGCCGGAGACCCAGTACTTC. Protein sequence: CASRKAGGPETQYF.